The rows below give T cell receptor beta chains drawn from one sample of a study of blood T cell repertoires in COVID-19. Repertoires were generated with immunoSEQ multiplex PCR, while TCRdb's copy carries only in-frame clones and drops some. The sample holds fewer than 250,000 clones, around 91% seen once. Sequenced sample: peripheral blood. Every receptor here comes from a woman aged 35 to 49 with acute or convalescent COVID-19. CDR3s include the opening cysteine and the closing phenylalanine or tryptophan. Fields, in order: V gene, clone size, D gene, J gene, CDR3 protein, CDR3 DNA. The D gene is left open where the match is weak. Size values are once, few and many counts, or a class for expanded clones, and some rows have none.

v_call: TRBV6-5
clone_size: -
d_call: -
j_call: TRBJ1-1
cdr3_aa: CASSKRRAREAFF
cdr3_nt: TGTGCCAGCAGTAAGCGACGCGCGCGAGAAGCTTTCTTT

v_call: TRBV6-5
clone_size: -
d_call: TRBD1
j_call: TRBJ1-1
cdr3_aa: CASRNGQGTEAFF
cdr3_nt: TGTGCCAGCAGAAACGGACAGGGCACTGAAGCTTTCTTT

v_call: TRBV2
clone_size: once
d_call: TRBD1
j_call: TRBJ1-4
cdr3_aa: CASRTTGVRGEKLFF
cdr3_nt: TGTGCCAGCAGGACGACAGGGGTAAGAGGAGAAAAACTGTTTTTT

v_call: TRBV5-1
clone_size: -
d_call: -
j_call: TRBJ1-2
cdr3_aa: CASSLAGEWGYTF
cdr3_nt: TGCGCCAGCAGCTTGGCAGGGGAATGGGGCTACACCTTC

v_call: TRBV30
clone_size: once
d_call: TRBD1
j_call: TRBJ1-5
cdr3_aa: CAWSVPKGAVFQPQHF
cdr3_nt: TGTGCCTGGAGTGTTCCCAAGGGGGCTGTGTTTCAGCCCCAGCATTTT

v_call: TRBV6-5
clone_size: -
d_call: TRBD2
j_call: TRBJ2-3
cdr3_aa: CASTSGTDTQYF
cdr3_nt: TGTGCCAGTACTAGCGGCACAGATACGCAGTATTTT

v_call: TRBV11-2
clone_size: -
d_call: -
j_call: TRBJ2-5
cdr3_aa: CASSFVLADQETQYF
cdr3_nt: TGTGCCAGCAGCTTTGTGCTAGCTGACCAAGAGACCCAGTACTTC

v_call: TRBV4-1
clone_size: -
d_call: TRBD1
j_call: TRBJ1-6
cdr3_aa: CASSPQQGPGNSPLHF
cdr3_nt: TGCGCCAGCAGCCCCCAACAGGGGCCCGGTAATTCACCCCTCCACTTT

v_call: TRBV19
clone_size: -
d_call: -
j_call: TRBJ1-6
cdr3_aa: CASSPFTGPYNSPLHF
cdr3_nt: TGTGCCAGTAGTCCATTCACTGGGCCCTATAATTCACCCCTCCACTTT

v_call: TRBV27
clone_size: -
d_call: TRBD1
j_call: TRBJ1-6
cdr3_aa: CASSHRQGPGSLHF
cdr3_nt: TGTGCCAGCAGTCACAGACAGGGCCCAGGATCCCTCCACTTT

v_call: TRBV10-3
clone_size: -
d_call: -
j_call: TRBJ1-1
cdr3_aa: CAITAGVGTEAFF
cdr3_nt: TGTGCCATCACCGCAGGGGTGGGCACTGAAGCTTTCTTT

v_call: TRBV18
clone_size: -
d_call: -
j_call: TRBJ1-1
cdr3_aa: CASSPPSGRTEAFF
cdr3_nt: TGTGCCAGCTCACCACCCTCAGGGCGCACTGAAGCTTTCTTT

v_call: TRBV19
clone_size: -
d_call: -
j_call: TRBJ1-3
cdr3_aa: CASSPRTAGRNTIYF
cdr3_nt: TGTGCCAGTAGTCCCAGGACGGCGGGTCGAAACACCATATATTTT

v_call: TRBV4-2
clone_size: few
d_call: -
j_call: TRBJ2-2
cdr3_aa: CASSQDVTAGGELFF
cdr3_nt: TGTGCCAGCAGCCAAGATGTGACCGCGGGCGGGGAGCTGTTTTTT

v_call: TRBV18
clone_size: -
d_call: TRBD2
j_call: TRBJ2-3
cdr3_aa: CASVLAGGLDTQYF
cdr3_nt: TGTGCCAGCGTTCTAGCGGGGGGGCTGGATACGCAGTATTTT

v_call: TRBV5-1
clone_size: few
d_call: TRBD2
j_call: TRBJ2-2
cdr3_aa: CASSLSGTSGGLNTGELFF
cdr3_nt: TGCGCCAGCAGCTTGTCGGGGACTAGCGGGGGGCTGAACACCGGGGAGCTGTTTTTT

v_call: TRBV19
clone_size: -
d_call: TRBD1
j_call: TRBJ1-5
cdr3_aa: CASSMTGGNQPQHF
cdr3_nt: TGTGCCAGTAGTATGACAGGGGGCAATCAGCCCCAGCATTTT

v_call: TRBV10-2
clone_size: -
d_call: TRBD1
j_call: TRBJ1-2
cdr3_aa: CASRDGTGVNYGYTF
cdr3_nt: TGCGCCAGCCGGGATGGGACAGGGGTCAACTATGGCTACACCTTC

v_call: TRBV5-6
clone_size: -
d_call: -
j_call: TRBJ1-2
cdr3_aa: CASSRVGGRRDGYTF
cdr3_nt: TGTGCCAGCAGCAGAGTGGGGGGGCGGAGAGATGGCTACACCTTC

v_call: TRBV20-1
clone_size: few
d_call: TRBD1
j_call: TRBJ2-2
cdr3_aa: CSASKTGVTTGELFF
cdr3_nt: TGCAGTGCTAGTAAGACAGGGGTAACCACCGGGGAGCTGTTTTTT

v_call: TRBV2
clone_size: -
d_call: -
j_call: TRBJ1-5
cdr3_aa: CASSGDSGNQPQHF
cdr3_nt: TGTGCCAGCAGTGGGGACTCCGGGAATCAGCCCCAGCATTTT

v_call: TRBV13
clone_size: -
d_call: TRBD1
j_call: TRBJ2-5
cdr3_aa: CASSTRQGEVWETQYF
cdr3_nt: TGTGCCAGCAGCACTCGACAGGGGGAGGTTTGGGAGACCCAGTACTTC

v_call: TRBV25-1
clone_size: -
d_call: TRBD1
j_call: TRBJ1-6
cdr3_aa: CASADRGLASPLHF
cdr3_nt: TGTGCCAGCGCGGACAGGGGGTTGGCTTCACCCCTCCACTTT

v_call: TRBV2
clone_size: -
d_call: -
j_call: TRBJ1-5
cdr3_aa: CASQSGYRNQPQHF
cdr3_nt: TGTGCCAGTCAATCGGGATATCGCAATCAGCCCCAGCATTTT

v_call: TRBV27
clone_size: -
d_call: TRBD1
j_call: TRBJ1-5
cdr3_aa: CASRPGGSFNQPQHF
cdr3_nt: TGTGCCAGCAGACCAGGGGGGTCCTTCAATCAGCCCCAGCATTTT

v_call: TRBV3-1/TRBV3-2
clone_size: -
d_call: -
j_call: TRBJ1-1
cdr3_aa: CASSQEVAHMNTEAFF
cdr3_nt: TGTGCCAGCAGCCAAGAAGTTGCACACATGAACACTGAAGCTTTCTTT

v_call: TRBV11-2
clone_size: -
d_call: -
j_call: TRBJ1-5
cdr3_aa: CASSLGAGVGPQHF
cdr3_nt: TGTGCCAGCAGCTTAGGGGCAGGGGTAGGGCCCCAGCATTTT

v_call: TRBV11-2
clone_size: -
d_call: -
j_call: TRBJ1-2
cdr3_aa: CASSFSNYGYTF
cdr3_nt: TGTGCCAGCAGCTTCTCTAACTATGGCTACACCTTC

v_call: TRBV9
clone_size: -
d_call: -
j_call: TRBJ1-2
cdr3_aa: CASSVGGGRLFYGYTF
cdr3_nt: TGTGCCAGCAGCGTAGGGGGCGGGAGGCTTTTCTATGGCTACACCTTC